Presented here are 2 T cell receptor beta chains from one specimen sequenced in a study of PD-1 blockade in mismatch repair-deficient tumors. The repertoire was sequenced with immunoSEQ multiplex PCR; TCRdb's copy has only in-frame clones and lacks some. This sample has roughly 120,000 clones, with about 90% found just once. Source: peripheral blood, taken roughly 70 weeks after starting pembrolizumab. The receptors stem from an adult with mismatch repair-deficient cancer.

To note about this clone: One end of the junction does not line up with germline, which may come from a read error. CDR3 in DNA: TGTGCCAGCAGGGAAGAGACTAGCGGGTACAACAATGAGCAGTTCTTC. This gives the protein CASREETSGYNNEQFF. The genes are TRBV2 and TRBJ2-1, with 10 bases that match TRBD2. This CDR3 region has 16 residues. Germline-derived CDR1 and CDR2 are SNHLY and FYNNEI.

Written as DNA, the CDR3 is TGCAGCGTTGACCGTGCCAGGGGAATGGGCTACACCTTC. Its translation: CSVDRARGMGYTF. The chain joins TRBV29-1 to TRBJ1-2; D is possibly TRBD1 (6 bases). CDR1 and CDR2 from the germline V gene are SQVTM and ANQGSEA. The CDR3 has 13 residues. Trimming pared 3 bases from V and 8 bases from J, leaving 16 bases between.